This TCR beta chain was captured in a study of T cell responses to AZD1222 COVID-19 vaccine (dated by TCRdb to the early 2020s). At the level of the whole study: AZD1222 recipients whose second dose came at about 4 weeks and those whose second dose came at about 12 weeks were combined into one group, since spike-specific TCR depth and breadth did not differ between the two schedules. TCR sequencing was performed for more than 230 trial participants, of whom roughly 200 were given two doses of AZD1222 and around 25 were given two doses of MenACWY control vaccine. Trial participants were enrolled into age subgroups of 18-55, 56-69 and 70-plus years, which contained about 150, 27 and 61 TCR-sequenced participants, respectively. The investigation overall reported the following: In the small 56-69-year group, the increase in depth fell short of significance, most likely because of low power. No day 14 peak-response samples were available, so repertoires were characterized only after the peak T cell response. Nearly half of unique spike-specific TCRs reportedly recognized epitopes outside regions mutated in the B.1.351 and B.1.1.7 variants. Vaccine-associated CD4 TCRs spanned the whole spike protein, with dominant responses in regions 160-218 and 743-854. Participants were mostly white British, with more females than males. The authors suggested clonal diversity may have been underestimated. A significant rise in spike-specific TCR breadth and depth was observed after two AZD1222 doses relative to day 0 and relative to MenACWY recipients. Conclusions about previously exposed vaccinees are limited because only six or seven AZD1222 recipients were SARS-CoV-2 seropositive at baseline.

The intended sense of this specimen's time point label: baseline before first vaccination. Samples from vaccinated people were obtained from the UK trials COV001 and COV002, which included a single-blind randomized controlled phase 2/3 trial of AZD1222 (ChAdOx1 nCoV-19) in healthy adults. Trial participant PBMC samples were collected at day 0 and day 28 after the second dose for TCRbeta chain sequencing. Germline trimming: 2 bases from V, 3 bases from J; junction bases outside gene matches: 10. The CDR3 covers 16 residues, taking in both the cysteine and the phenylalanine. Here the CDR3 DNA is all that survives: 48 bases in frame from base 1. In the germline V gene (reference sequence), CDR1 corresponds to LGHDT and CDR2 to YNNKEL. Worth noting for this clone: The antigen it recognizes is unknown. No much larger clone exists at a distance of one base, and base qualities are not known.

The CDR3 regions of human TCRbeta chains were subjected to immunosequencing. Regarding the original processing steps: TCRs in the repertoires were matched against a reference library of SARS-CoV-2-specific TCRs that had been generated with the MIRA antigen-specificity platform. Breadth meant the fraction of unique TCRs that were SARS-CoV-2-associated, whereas depth meant the fraction of total T cells that were SARS-CoV-2-associated. Using the MIRA data, every spike-specific TCR was mapped to the spike region that the TCR reacted to and assigned to either a CD4 or a CD8 class. Log10-transformed breadth and depth values were compared by one-way ANOVA with Sidak's multiple comparisons tests. The source is immuneACCESS, and TCRdb retained only in-frame sequences with V and J called. Part of the clones is not carried over; for the studies checked, unresolved V genes explain less than half of this, and the remainder is unexplained. V, J and clone size are taken as reported in that table, and D and trimming were inferred from the DNA itself. Across this sample there are 80,000 to 100,000 clones, with 80% to 90% seen only once. Roughly 6.5% of the sample comes from the top ten.

The TCR comes from an adult in good health. The chain uses TRBV3-1 (or the pseudogene TRBV3-2) and TRBJ2-7; TRBD1 agrees with 7 junctional bases. This specimen was peripheral blood, taken on day 0 of AZD1222 vaccination. The nucleotides are TGTGCCAGCAGCCAATCCCGACAGGGCGGTTTCTACGAGCAGTACTTC. It translates as CASSQSRQGGFYEQYF.